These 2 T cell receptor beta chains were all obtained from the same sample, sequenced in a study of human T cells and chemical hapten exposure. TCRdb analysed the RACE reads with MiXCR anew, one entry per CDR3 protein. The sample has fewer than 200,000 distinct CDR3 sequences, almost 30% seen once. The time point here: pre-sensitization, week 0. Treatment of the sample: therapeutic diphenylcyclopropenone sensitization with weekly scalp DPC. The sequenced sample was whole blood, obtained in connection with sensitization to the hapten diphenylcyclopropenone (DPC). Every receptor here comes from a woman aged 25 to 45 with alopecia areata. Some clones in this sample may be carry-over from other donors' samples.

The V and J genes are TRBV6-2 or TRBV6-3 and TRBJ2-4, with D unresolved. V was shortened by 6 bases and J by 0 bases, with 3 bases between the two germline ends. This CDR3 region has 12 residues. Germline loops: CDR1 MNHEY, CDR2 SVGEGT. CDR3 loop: CASSLAKNIQYF. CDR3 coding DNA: TGTGCCAGCAGCCTAGCCAAAAACATTCAGTACTTC.

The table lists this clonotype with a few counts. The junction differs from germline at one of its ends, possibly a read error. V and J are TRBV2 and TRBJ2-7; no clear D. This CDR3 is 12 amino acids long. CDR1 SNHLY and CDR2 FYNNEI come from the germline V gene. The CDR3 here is CASSEFNPPRDF. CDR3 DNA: TGTGCCAGCAGTGAGTTCAATCCCCCTCGGGACTTC.